This T cell receptor (beta chain) derives from a study of sequential checkpoint blockade in melanoma. Study-level information: Arm A got nivolumab then ipilimumab; arm B the reverse, 1:1. Both treatment sequences were followed by maintenance nivolumab.

Clones were read by immunoSEQ multiplex PCR, and TCRdb kept only the in-frame ones, dropping some. This table has some 10,000 clones, almost 75% appearing once. V lost 10 bases and J lost 2; bases outside the gene matches: 10. CDR1 and CDR2 from the germline V gene are SNHLY and FYNNEI. The CDR3 consists of 15 residues. This sample's treatment: randomized to nivolumab then ipilimumab (arm A) or the reverse (arm B). This receptor was taken from a human donor with melanoma. Sequenced here: CD8+ T cells sorted from blood (inferred from file names), sampled from a patient given nivolumab and ipilimumab in sequence. The chain is built from TRBV2 and TRBJ2-7; 11 bases are shared with TRBD2. The CDR3 DNA sequence: TGTGCCAACAGCGTCGGGACTAGCGGTACCTACGAGCAGTACTTC. As protein: CANSVGTSGTYEQYF.